This TCR beta chain was retrieved from a study of T cells in localized non-small cell lung cancer. The repertoire was sequenced with immunoSEQ multiplex PCR; TCRdb's copy has only in-frame clones and lacks some. The sample lists over 30,000 clones, over 80% occurring once. Trimming shortened V by 1 base and J by 2 bases, and 12 bases separated the two germline ends. The CDR3 has 16 amino acids. Germline V gene lookup returns CDR1 MDHEN and CDR2 SYDVKM. The sample here was peripheral blood, taken before any cancer treatment. The genes are TRBV28 and TRBJ1-3, with no clear D. This clonotype was sampled from a woman aged 35 to 70 with stage I lung adenocarcinoma. Here the CDR3 DNA reads TGTGCCAGCAGTTTATTGGGTGGCTTCGCTGGAAACACCATATATTTT. The encoded protein is CASSLLGGFAGNTIYF.